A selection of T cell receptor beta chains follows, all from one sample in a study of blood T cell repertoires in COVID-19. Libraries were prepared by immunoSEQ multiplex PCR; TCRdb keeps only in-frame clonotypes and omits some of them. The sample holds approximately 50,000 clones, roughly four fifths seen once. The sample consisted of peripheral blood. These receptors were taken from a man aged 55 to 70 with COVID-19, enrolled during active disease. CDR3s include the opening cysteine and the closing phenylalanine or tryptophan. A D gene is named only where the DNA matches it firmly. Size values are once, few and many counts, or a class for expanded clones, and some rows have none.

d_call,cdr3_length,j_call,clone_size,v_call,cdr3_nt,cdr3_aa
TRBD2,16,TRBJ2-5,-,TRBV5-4,TGTGCCAGCAGCTTGCGTTCTAGCGGGATTAAGGAGACCCAGTACTTC,CASSLRSSGIKETQYF
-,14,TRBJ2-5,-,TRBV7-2,TGTGCCAGCAGCTTATTTTTCGGCCAAGAGACCCAGTACTTC,CASSLFFGQETQYF
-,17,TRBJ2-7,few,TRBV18,TGTGCCAGCTCACCCGGACTACGTACCTCTCCCGGCTACGAGCAGTACTTC,CASSPGLRTSPGYEQYF
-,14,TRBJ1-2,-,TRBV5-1,TGCGCCAGCAGCCCAGGGCCACCTAACTATGGCTACACCTTC,CASSPGPPNYGYTF
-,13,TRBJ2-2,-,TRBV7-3,TGTGCCAGCAGCCCTTCGGCGGTCGGGGAGCTGTTTTTT,CASSPSAVGELFF
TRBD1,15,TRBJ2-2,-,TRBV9,TGTGCCAGCAGCGTAGAGACAGGGGGAACCGGGGAGCTGTTTTTT,CASSVETGGTGELFF
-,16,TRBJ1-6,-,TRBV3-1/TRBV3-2,TGTGCCAGCGGGGCAGGGCGGCGCTCCTATAATTCACCCCTCCACTTT,CASGAGRRSYNSPLHF
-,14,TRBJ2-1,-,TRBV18,TGTGCCAGCTCATTGGAACAGGGAGGGGATGAGCAGTTCTTC,CASSLEQGGDEQFF
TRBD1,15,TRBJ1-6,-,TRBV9,TGTGCCAGCAGCGTGACGACAGGGGAGGAATCACCCCTCCACTTT,CASSVTTGEESPLHF
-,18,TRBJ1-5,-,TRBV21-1,TGTGCCAGCGCATGCAGGACAGGGGGCGGCGGTTTCGATCAGCCCCAGCATTTT,CASACRTGGGGFDQPQHF
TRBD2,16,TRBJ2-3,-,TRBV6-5,TGTGCCAGCAGTTCAGGACTAGCGGGGGCCACAGATACGCAGTATTTT,CASSSGLAGATDTQYF
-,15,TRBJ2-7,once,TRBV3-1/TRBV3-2,TGTGCCAGCAGCCCTGCGGGGCTGAGCTCCTACGAGCAGTACTTC,CASSPAGLSSYEQYF
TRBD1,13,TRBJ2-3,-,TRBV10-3,TGTGCCATCGGGGGACAGGGGGCAGATACGCAGTATTTT,CAIGGQGADTQYF
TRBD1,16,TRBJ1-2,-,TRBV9,TGTGCCAGCAGCGGGACGAAGGGACAGCCTAACTATGGCTACACCTTC,CASSGTKGQPNYGYTF
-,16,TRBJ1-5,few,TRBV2,TGTGCCAGCAGTGAAATTCGGGGTCAGCGCAATCAGCCCCAGCATTTT,CASSEIRGQRNQPQHF
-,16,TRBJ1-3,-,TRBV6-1,TGTGCCAGCAGTGAGGCGGGGCCCTTCTCTGGAAACACCATATATTTT,CASSEAGPFSGNTIYF
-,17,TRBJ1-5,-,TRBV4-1,TGCGCCAGCAGCCAAGTTGCAGACAGCGAAAAGAATCAGCCCCAGCATTTT,CASSQVADSEKNQPQHF
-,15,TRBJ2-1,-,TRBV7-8,TGTGCCAGCAGCTTAAACGGGGGTGCCTACAATGAGCAGTTCTTC,CASSLNGGAYNEQFF
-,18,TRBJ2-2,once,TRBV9,TGTGCCAGCAGCGAGACCCCCTCGGGACTGCCGAACACCGGGGAGCTGTTTTTT,CASSETPSGLPNTGELFF
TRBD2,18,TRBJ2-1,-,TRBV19,TGTGCCAGTAGCCTTACCGGGACTAGCGGGGCCTCCTACAATGAGCAGTTCTTC,CASSLTGTSGASYNEQFF
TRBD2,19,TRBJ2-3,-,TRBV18,TGTGCCAGCTCACCAATCGGACTAGCGGGGGGGACTAGCACAGATACGCAGTATTTT,CASSPIGLAGGTSTDTQYF
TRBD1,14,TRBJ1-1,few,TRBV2,TGTGCCAGCAGGGCTGGACAGGGGAACACTGAAGCTTTCTTT,CASRAGQGNTEAFF
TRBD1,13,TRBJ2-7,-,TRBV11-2,TGTGCCAGCAGCAACGACAGGGGGGACGAGCAGTACTTC,CASSNDRGDEQYF
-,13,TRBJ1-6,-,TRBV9,TGTGCCAGCACGGGGGCCTATAATTCACCCCTCCACTTT,CASTGAYNSPLHF
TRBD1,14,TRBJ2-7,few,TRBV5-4,TGTGCCAGCAGGGCCGGGACAGGGTTAAGCGAGCAGTACTTC,CASRAGTGLSEQYF
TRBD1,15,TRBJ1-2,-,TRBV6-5,TGTGCCAGCAGTTACCACAATTTCGGGACAGCGGGCTACACCTTC,CASSYHNFGTAGYTF
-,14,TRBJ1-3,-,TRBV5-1,TGCGCCAGCAGCGTCGACAACTCTGGAAACACCATATATTTT,CASSVDNSGNTIYF
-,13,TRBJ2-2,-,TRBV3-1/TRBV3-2,TGTGCCAGCAGCCCCCAATACTCCGGGGAGCTGTTTTTT,CASSPQYSGELFF
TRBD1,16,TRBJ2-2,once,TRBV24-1,TGTGCCACCAGCTCAGGGGGCCCTGCGAACACCGGGGAGCTGTTTTTT,CATSSGGPANTGELFF
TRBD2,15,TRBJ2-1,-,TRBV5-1,TGCGCCAGCAGCGTGAGCGGGGGGGCCTACAATGAGCAGTTCTTC,CASSVSGGAYNEQFF
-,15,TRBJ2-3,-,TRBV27,TGTGCCAGCACCAACCTTGGCGGTGCAGGGGATACGCAGTATTTT,CASTNLGGAGDTQYF
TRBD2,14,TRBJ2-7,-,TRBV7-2,TGTGCCAGCTCAGGACTAGCGGTCATGGGCGAGCAGTACTTC,CASSGLAVMGEQYF
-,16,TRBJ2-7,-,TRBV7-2,TGTGCCAGCAGCCCAGGGACTTCCGGGTTACTAAGCGAGCAGTACTTC,CASSPGTSGLLSEQYF
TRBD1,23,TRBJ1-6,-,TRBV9,TGTGCCAGCAGCGTATTCCAACGGGACAGGGATTTCTCCGGTAGCGTCCATAATTCACCCCTCCACTTT,CASSVFQRDRDFSGSVHNSPLHF
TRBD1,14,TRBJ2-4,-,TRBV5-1,TGCGCCAGCAGCCCCGGACAGGTGAACAACATTCAGTACTTC,CASSPGQVNNIQYF
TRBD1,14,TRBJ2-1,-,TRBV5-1,TGCGCCAGCAGCACGGGACAGGTCTACAATGAGCAGTTCTTC,CASSTGQVYNEQFF
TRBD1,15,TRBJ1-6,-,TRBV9,TGTGCCAGCAGCGTCGCGCCGGGACAGAATTCACCCCTCCACTTT,CASSVAPGQNSPLHF
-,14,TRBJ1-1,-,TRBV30,TGTGCCTGGGCCCCCCTAAGTGGGAACACTGAAGCTTTCTTT,CAWAPLSGNTEAFF